This T cell receptor (beta chain) came from a study of response to subunit inactivated influenza vaccine. This clonotype has a handful of counts. TCRdb reanalysed the RT-PCR reads using MiXCR and keeps one entry per CDR3 protein. The sample carries 500,000 to 600,000 distinct CDR3 sequences, approximately 11% recorded once. V was shortened by 5 bases and J by 0 bases, with 11 bases between the two germline ends. The CDR3 totals 15 residues. The sample also formed part of further work on T cells expressing NK-cell markers. According to that study: UMIs were included in TCR beta cDNA generated by 5'RACE template switching. It was from sorted CD3+CD56+NKG2C+, CD3+CD56+NKG2C- and CD3+CD56-NKG2C+ T cells that TCR beta repertoires came. Seven of the eight sequenced donors were HCMV-seropositive; one was seronegative. A few donors' CD3+CD56-NKG2C+ cells were dominated by the same clonotypes.

The material was PBMCs from blood, obtained on the day of vaccination. The clonotype comes from a man aged 50 or older who received an inactivated influenza vaccine. The chain employs TRBV12-3 or TRBV12-4 and TRBJ1-3; unclear D gene. CDR3 sequence: CASSPRHSSGNTIYF. For the CDR3, the DNA is TGTGCCAGCAGTCCTCGACACAGCTCTGGAAACACCATATATTTT.